The next 21 T cell receptor beta chains were all read from a single sample in a study of OX40 agonist ivuxolimab in advanced cancers. Some clones are missing from TCRdb's copy, which holds only in-frame ones; the method was immunoSEQ multiplex PCR. The sample has about 38,000 clones, 70% to 80% seen once. The source material was CD4+ or CD8+ T cells sorted from blood, sampled in a trial of the OX40 agonist ivuxolimab. The receptor set was obtained from an adult with an advanced solid tumor such as melanoma, head and neck, liver or kidney cancer.

The chain uses TRBV6-9 and TRBJ2-1, with 8 bases matching TRBD2. Germline CDR1 MNHGY, CDR2 SVAAGI. This CDR3 has 15 residues. V gave up 7 bases and J gave up 5 bases; unmatched junction bases: 10. In nucleotides, the CDR3 is TGTGCCAGCACCGTCAGCGGGAGCTTTGACAATGAGCAGTTCTTC. Translated, it gives CASTVSGSFDNEQFF.

This clone has just one count. The gene calls are TRBV5-1 and TRBJ2-7; 7 bases map to TRBD2. The V segment lost 5 bases and the J segment 3 bases; nucleotides outside the gene matches: 8. Germline V gene data show CDR1 as SGHRS and CDR2 as YFSETQ. CDR3 size: 14 residues. This CDR3 reads CASRPGSGDYEQYF. CDR3 sequence (DNA): TGCGCCAGCAGGCCAGGGAGCGGGGACTACGAGCAGTACTTC.

This chain links TRBV29-1 with TRBJ1-1, with D maybe TRBD1 (6 bases). The CDR3 has 9 amino acids. The V and J ends lost 7 bases and 8 bases respectively, with 8 bases between them. Germline lookup yields CDR1 SQVTM and CDR2 ANQGSEA. This CDR3 reads CSAGTEAFF. The CDR3 region has the DNA TGCAGCGCCGGGACAGAAGCTTTCTTT. Full variable domain (remainder filled in from reference TRBV29-1 and TRBJ1-1): SAVISQKPSRDICQRGTSLTIQCQVDSQVTMMFWYRQQPGQSLTLIATANQGSEATYESGFVIDKFPISRPNLTFSTLTVSNMSPEDSSIYLCSAGTEAFFGQGTRLTVV.

The rearrangement links TRBV6-6 to TRBJ1-2, with 8 bases identical to TRBD1. CDR3 length equals 13 residues. The V segment lost 5 bases and the J segment 9 bases; nucleotides outside the gene matches: 8. Germline CDR1 reads MNHNY; CDR2 reads SVGAGI (reference sequence). CDR3 coding DNA: TGTGCCAGCAGTCTTGACAGGGGTGGCAGCTACACCTTC. Its translation is CASSLDRGGSYTF.

The CDR3 loop is CASSLFRGDGGYTF. CDR3 coding DNA: TGTGCCAGCAGTTTATTCCGGGGTGATGGTGGCTACACCTTC. The chain links TRBV28 to TRBJ1-2; D is unclear. V was shortened by 1 base and J by 7 bases, with 13 bases between the two germline ends. The germline CDR1 and CDR2 sequences are MDHEN and SYDVKM. The length of the CDR3 is 14 residues.

This clone is a singleton in its sample. The V call is TRBV7-8, the J call TRBJ2-1; a weak D match, TRBD1 (6 bases). CDR3 size: 15 residues. V lost 5 bases and J lost 0, with 11 bases in between. Looked up from germline, CDR1 is SGHVS and CDR2 is FQNEAQ. DNA for the CDR3: TGTGCCAGCAGCCCACAGGGCAGCTCCTACAATGAGCAGTTCTTC. Translated, it gives CASSPQGSSYNEQFF.

This clone was detected once. The rearrangement links TRBV4-3 to TRBJ2-3, with 10 bases identical to TRBD2. Losses at the gene ends were 3 bases for V and 0 bases for J; bases not matched to a gene: 3. CDR1 LGHNA and CDR2 YSLEER come from the germline V gene. This CDR3 comprises 16 residues. The CDR3 bases are TGCGCCAGCAGCCAGGAAGCGGGGGGGAGCACAGATACGCAGTATTTT. As protein: CASSQEAGGSTDTQYF.

CDR3 bases: TGTGCCATCAGCCAGCGGGAGGGTGCAGATACGCAGTATTTT. Residues: CAISQREGADTQYF. The V and J genes are TRBV10-3 and TRBJ2-3; 10 bases are shared with TRBD2. Germline V gene lookup returns CDR1 ENHRY and CDR2 SYGVKD. The CDR3 length is 14 residues. J was trimmed by 4 bases and V by 6 bases; bases with no gene match: 4.

The table lists this clone with a count of one. The chain carries TRBV7-2 and TRBJ2-2, with 8 bases lining up with TRBD2. The junction had 3 bases not matched to a gene; V was cut back by 1 base and J by 5 bases. The CDR3 is 15 residues long. CDR1 and CDR2 from the germline V gene are SGHTA and FQGNSA. CDR3 coding DNA: TGTGCCAGCAGCTTAGGGCTAGCGGGTACCGGGGAGCTGTTTTTT. Amino acids: CASSLGLAGTGELFF.

This clone was observed a single time. V is TRBV5-4 and J is TRBJ1-1; 8 positions agree with TRBD1. The V segment lost 2 bases and the J segment 8 bases; nucleotides outside the gene matches: 5. CDR3 length: 13 amino acids. The V gene's germline CDR1 is SGHNT and CDR2 YYREEE (reference sequence). The CDR3 region is CASSFGTGDEAFF. The CDR3 bases are TGTGCCAGCAGCTTTGGGACAGGCGACGAAGCTTTCTTT.

This clone has a handful of counts. The rearrangement links TRBV7-9 to TRBJ2-7; 7 bases match TRBD1. This CDR3 region has 16 residues. V was pared by 5 bases and J by 3 bases, with 13 bases of the junction left unmatched. The germline V gene encodes CDR1 SEHNR and CDR2 FQNEAQ (reference sequence). CDR3 loop: CASSTTSRGQNYEQYF. The CDR3 coding sequence is TGTGCCAGCAGCACAACCTCGAGGGGACAGAACTACGAGCAGTACTTC.

The chain combines TRBV15 with TRBJ2-1; TRBD2 is a possible D gene (5 bases). The V end was cut by 0 bases, the J end by 3 bases, with 21 bases between. Germline assignment: CDR1 LNHNV and CDR2 YYDKDF (reference sequence). This CDR3 spans 19 amino acids. The DNA for the CDR3 is TGTGCCACCAGCAGAGATCCCACCTGGGGTGGGGAGATCTACAATGAGCAGTTCTTC. This sequence encodes CATSRDPTWGGEIYNEQFF.

This chain uses TRBV2 with TRBJ1-1; tentatively, D is TRBD1 (6 bases). CDR3 length: 14 amino acids. Trimming cost V 7 bases and J 0 bases, with 12 bases left between them. CDR1 and CDR2 (germline): SNHLY, FYNNEI. CDR3 coding DNA: TGTGCCAGCACGTCCAGGGGTATGAACACTGAAGCTTTCTTT. Encoded protein: CASTSRGMNTEAFF.

The V gene is TRBV9, the J gene TRBJ2-3; TRBD1 aligns across 8 bases. Germline-derived CDR1 and CDR2 are SGDLS and YYNGEE. V gave up 4 bases and J gave up 4 bases; unmatched junction bases: 11. This CDR3 region has 16 residues. The CDR3 sequence: CASSPKDRVRPDTQYF. The CDR3 nucleotides read TGTGCCAGCAGCCCAAAGGACAGGGTGAGGCCAGATACGCAGTATTTT.

J is TRBJ2-1 and V is TRBV5-1; D is uncertain. The germline V gene has CDR1 SGHRS and CDR2 YFSETQ. V was trimmed by 1 base and J by 2 bases, leaving 10 bases between them. The CDR3 spans 15 residues. DNA of the CDR3: TGCGCCAGCAGCTTGCTGGTAGACACCTACAATGAGCAGTTCTTC. It yields the protein CASSLLVDTYNEQFF.

This sequence joins TRBV4-3 and TRBJ1-2, with unresolved D. The CDR3 loop spans 14 amino acids. CDR1 is LGHNA, CDR2 YSLEER, per germline. Trimming took 1 base from V and 1 from J, leaving 7 bases between them. The DNA for the CDR3 is TGCGCCAGCAGCCAAGGAACGCTTAACTATGGCTACACCTTC. This sequence encodes CASSQGTLNYGYTF.

The gene calls are TRBV9 and TRBJ1-3, with 7 bases identical to TRBD1. CDR3 length: 16 amino acids. CDR1 and CDR2 from the germline V gene are SGDLS and YYNGEE. Trimming at V came to 3 bases and at J to 4 bases, leaving 10 bases not matched to a gene. The CDR3 nucleotides read TGTGCCAGCAGCGAAAGACAGGGATCGATAGGAAACACCATATATTTT. Its translation: CASSERQGSIGNTIYF.

This chain uses TRBV13 with TRBJ2-7; the match to TRBD1 covers 8 bases. V lost 6 bases to trimming and J lost 3 bases; unmatched junction nucleotides: 4. The CDR3 is 13 residues long. Germline assignment: CDR1 PRHDT and CDR2 FYEKMQ (reference sequence). DNA for the CDR3: TGTGCCAGCAGTGCAGGGGGCATCTACGAGCAGTACTTC. Its protein product is CASSAGGIYEQYF.

J is TRBJ2-1 and V is TRBV9; D tentatively fits TRBD1 or TRBD2 (5 bases each). Trimming removed 3 bases at V and 6 bases at J, with 10 bases between. This CDR3 is 13 amino acids long. Germline V CDR1 and CDR2: SGDLS, YYNGEE. CDR3: CASSDRSGNEQFF. CDR3 DNA: TGTGCCAGCAGCGACAGGAGCGGCAATGAGCAGTTCTTC.

The sample holds one count of this clone. Sequence at one end of the junction differs from germline and may be a read error. This CDR3 reads CASRFQGQPTPVF. Written as DNA, the CDR3 is TGTGCCAGCCGTTTCCAGGGACAGCCAACGCCGGTCTTT. V usage is TRBV14 and J usage is TRBJ1-1; 7 positions agree with TRBD1. Germline V gives CDR1 SGHDN, CDR2 FVKESK. The CDR3 is made up of 13 amino acids.

The CDR3 region is CASTGGVSGSYNEQFF. CDR3 DNA: TGTGCCAGTACGGGGGGGGTCTCGGGATCCTACAATGAGCAGTTCTTC. The rearrangement uses TRBV19 and TRBJ2-1; 8 bases line up with TRBD2. Trimming at V came to 7 bases and at J to 1 base, leaving 9 bases not matched to a gene. Germline lookup yields CDR1 LNHDA and CDR2 SQIVND (reference sequence). This CDR3 contains 16 residues.